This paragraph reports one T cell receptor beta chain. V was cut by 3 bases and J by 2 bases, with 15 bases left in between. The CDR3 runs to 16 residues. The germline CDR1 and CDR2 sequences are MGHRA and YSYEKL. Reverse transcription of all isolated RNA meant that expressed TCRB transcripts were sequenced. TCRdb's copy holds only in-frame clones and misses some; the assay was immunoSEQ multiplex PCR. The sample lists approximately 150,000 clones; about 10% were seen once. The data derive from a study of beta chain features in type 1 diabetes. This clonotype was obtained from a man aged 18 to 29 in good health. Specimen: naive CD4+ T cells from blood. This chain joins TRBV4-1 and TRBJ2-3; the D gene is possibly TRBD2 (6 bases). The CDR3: CASSHSGTSNTDTQYF. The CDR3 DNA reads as TGCGCCAGCAGCCATTCCGGGACTTCTAACACAGATACGCAGTATTTT.